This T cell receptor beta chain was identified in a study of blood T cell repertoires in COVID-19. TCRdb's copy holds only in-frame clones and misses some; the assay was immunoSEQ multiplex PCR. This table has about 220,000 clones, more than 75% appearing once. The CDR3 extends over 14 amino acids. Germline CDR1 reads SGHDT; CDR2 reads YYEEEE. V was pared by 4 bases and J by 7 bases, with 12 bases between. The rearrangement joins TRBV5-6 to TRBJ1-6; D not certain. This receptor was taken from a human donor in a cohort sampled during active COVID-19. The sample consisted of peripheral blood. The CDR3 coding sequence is TGTGCCAGCAGCCCTAGACGGCGAAATTCACCCCTCCACTTT. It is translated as CASSPRRRNSPLHF.